The clone carrying this T cell receptor (beta chain) was counted only a few times. The V and J ends lost 7 bases and 10 bases, in that order; junction bases with no gene match: 15. Germline V lookup: CDR1 SNHLY, CDR2 FYNNEI. This CDR3 spans 16 amino acids. The authors' processing: From reference gene primer amplification, estimates of nucleated cell counts were derived. Generated by immunoSEQ multiplex PCR, the TCRdb table keeps only in-frame clones and is missing some. Clone size and the V and J calls come from that table; the DNA yielded D and trimming. This table holds 100,000 to 140,000 clones, about four fifths found once. The data originate from a study of blood T cell repertoires in COVID-19. At the level of the study: The United States, Italy and Spain were the sources of the acute and convalescent COVID-19 samples. Nucleic acid was either cDNA or gDNA, and it came from T cells, B-cell-depleted T cells, or PBMCs.

The source is a man aged 70-80 years with acute or convalescent COVID-19. The chain links TRBV2 to TRBJ1-6, with 8 bases lining up with TRBD1. The source material was peripheral blood. As DNA, the CDR3 is TGTGCCAGCACGGAGCGGAATGGACAGGGCAACTCACCCCTCCACTTT. Its translation is CASTERNGQGNSPLHF.